This TCR beta chain comes out of a study of CD8 T cells in Susac syndrome. CD8+ and CD4+ blood T cells underwent TCR beta sequencing. A quantity of about 0.5 to 1 ug RNA underwent reverse transcription using random hexamers. TCRdb reprocessed the immunoSEQ multiplex PCR reads via MiXCR and lists one record per CDR3 protein. In the table there are 330,000 or so distinct CDR3 sequences, about 82% of which are singletons. The clonotype comes from a human donor with multiple sclerosis. Material for sequencing was CD8+ T cells from PBMCs.

The CDR3 DNA reads as TGCGCCAGCAGCCAAGATCGGGGCCGAGCTAACTATGGCTACACCTTC. Translation gives CASSQDRGRANYGYTF. This rearrangement joins TRBV4-3 to TRBJ1-2; tentative D call: TRBD1 (5 bases). The V gene's germline CDR1 is LGHNA and CDR2 YSLEER. The CDR3 contains 16 residues. V was pared by 0 bases and J by 0 bases, with 11 bases between.